This note documents a single TCR beta chain sequence. There is no known antigen for this receptor. Base qualities are missing; no much larger clone stands one base away. The germline V gene (reference sequence) gives CDR1 as DFQATT and CDR2 as SNEGSKA. V lost 2 bases and J lost 5 bases; the stretch between them is 10 bases long. The CDR3 runs 13 residues from the cysteine to the phenylalanine. Only the CDR3 portion is preserved as DNA: 39 bases, with reading frame beginning at the first base. Sequencer: Illumina HiSeq 1500. Through fastp at Q25 and MiXCR, TCRdb rebuilt clones from the public reads, retaining in-frame beta chains. Each CDR3 protein appears once, grouped with its most common genes and DNA. For this sample the table gives over 250,000 distinct CDR3 sequences, of which about 26% were detected only once. Around 13% of the sample is held by the ten biggest clonotypes. The data belong to a study of T cell repertoires in cytomegalovirus infection (dated by TCRdb to between 2018 and 2021). Describing the broader study: Donor HLA type was relevant to the analysis, because carriage of CMV infection together with the matching HLA type was indicated by public TCR beta signatures.

Summary of the overall study and its limitations: In the ex vivo response, HLA-C-restricted CMV-specific TCR beta clonotypes were dominant, and in two of eight donors the single most frequent clonotype came from this HLA-C-restricted group. Cumulative frequency of public TCR beta family members discriminated carriers of CMV infection plus the relevant HLA type in this cohort and an independent approximately 400-donor cohort.

Sequences were obtained from PBMCs. This clonotype was sampled from a human donor in good health (CMV status not recorded). Some clones in this sample may be carry-over from other donors' samples. The chain is assembled from TRBV20-1 and TRBJ1-5, with an unclear D gene assignment. The nucleotides are TGCAGTGCTAGATTTTCCGGGGATCAGCCCCAGCATTTT. The translation is CSARFSGDQPQHF.